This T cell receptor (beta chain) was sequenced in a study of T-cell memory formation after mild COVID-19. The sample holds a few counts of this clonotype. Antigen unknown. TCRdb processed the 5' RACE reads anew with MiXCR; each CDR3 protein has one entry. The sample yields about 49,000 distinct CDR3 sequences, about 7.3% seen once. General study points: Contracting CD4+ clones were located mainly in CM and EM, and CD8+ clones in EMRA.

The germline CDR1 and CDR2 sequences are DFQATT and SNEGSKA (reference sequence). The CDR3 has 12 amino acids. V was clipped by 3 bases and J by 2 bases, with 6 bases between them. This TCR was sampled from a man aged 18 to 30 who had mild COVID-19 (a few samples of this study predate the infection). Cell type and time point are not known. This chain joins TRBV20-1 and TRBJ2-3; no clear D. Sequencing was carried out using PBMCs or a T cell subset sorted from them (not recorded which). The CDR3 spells CSARTPTDTQYF. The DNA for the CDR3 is TGCAGTGCTAGGACCCCCACAGATACGCAGTATTTT.